The rows below give T cell receptor beta chains drawn from one sample of a study of human T cells and chemical hapten exposure. Each CDR3 protein is one row after TCRdb ran MiXCR on the RACE reads. Of about 65,000 distinct CDR3 sequences in the sample, about 6% were seen once. The sequenced material came from whole blood. Receptors were obtained from a female donor in good health. Some clones in this sample may be carry-over from other donors' samples. The CDR3 runs from the conserved cysteine through the conserved F or W. A D gene is named only where the DNA matches it firmly. Rows give clone size only sometimes, using once, few, many, or a class for an expanded clone.

.	.	TRBV28	TRBJ2-3	CASSTPTGPRTDTQYF	TGTGCCAGCAGTACGCCGACAGGCCCTCGCACAGATACGCAGTATTTT
few	.	TRBV6-1	TRBJ2-3	CASAGSRGRGSTDTQYF	TGTGCCAGCGCAGGCTCCAGGGGGCGGGGGAGCACAGATACGCAGTATTTT
many	.	TRBV6-6	TRBJ2-3	CASSYSNGFGGGTDTQYF	TGTGCCAGCAGTTACTCGAATGGTTTCGGTGGTGGCACAGATACGCAGTATTTT
many	.	TRBV2	TRBJ2-3	CASKRSLRDNDTQYF	TGTGCCAGCAAACGAAGCCTCCGGGACAACGATACGCAGTATTTT
many	.	TRBV20-1	TRBJ2-1	CSAREGANEQFF	TGCAGTGCTAGAGAGGGGGCCAATGAGCAGTTCTTC
many	TRBD2	TRBV20-1	TRBJ2-7	CSARDRNRSGRDYEQYF	TGCAGTGCTAGAGATCGGAATAGAAGCGGGAGGGACTACGAGCAGTACTTC
many	TRBD1	TRBV7-2	TRBJ2-7	CASSLDRAEQYF	TGTGCCAGCAGCCTGGACAGGGCCGAGCAGTACTTC
.	TRBD1	TRBV29-1	TRBJ1-2	CSVGEQGTYGYTF	TGCAGCGTTGGAGAACAGGGGACCTATGGCTACACCTTC
few	.	TRBV28	TRBJ1-5	CASSTDSWQPQHF	TGTGCCAGCAGCACAGACAGTTGGCAGCCCCAGCATTTT
many	.	TRBV27	TRBJ2-7	CASSSSSRVVHEQYF	TGTGCCAGCAGTTCATCCTCTAGGGTAGTCCACGAGCAGTACTTC
many	.	TRBV20-1	TRBJ2-7	CSARETGTTNYEQYF	TGCAGTGCTAGAGAAACCGGGACCACCAACTACGAGCAGTACTTC
few	.	TRBV5-4	TRBJ1-2	CASSLGQGRANYGYTF	TGTGCCAGCAGCTTGGGGCAGGGCAGAGCTAACTATGGCTACACCTTC
many	TRBD2	TRBV14	TRBJ2-3	CASSQEAGGPTDTQYF	TGTGCCAGCAGCCAAGAAGCGGGAGGGCCAACAGATACGCAGTATTTT
few	.	TRBV12-3/TRBV12-4	TRBJ1-4	CASSHRQKNEKLFF	TGTGCCAGCAGTCATCGACAGAAAAATGAAAAACTGTTTTTT
many	.	TRBV7-2	TRBJ2-7	CASSLGKERSEQYF	TGTGCCAGCAGTCTAGGGAAGGAGAGGTCCGAGCAGTACTTC
few	.	TRBV12-3/TRBV12-4	TRBJ1-1	CASSLQGTNTEAFF	TGTGCCAGCAGTTTACAGGGGACGAACACTGAAGCTTTCTTT
few	TRBD1	TRBV30	TRBJ1-1	CAWSGDSKNTEAFF	TGTGCCTGGAGTGGGGACAGTAAGAACACTGAAGCTTTCTTT
few	TRBD1	TRBV7-9	TRBJ2-5	CASSLLGTGKETQYF	TGTGCCAGCAGCTTACTAGGGACAGGGAAAGAGACCCAGTACTTC
many	.	TRBV28	TRBJ1-1	CASTVNGYTEAFF	TGTGCCAGCACCGTGAACGGGTACACTGAAGCTTTCTTT
many	TRBD1	TRBV5-1	TRBJ2-1	CASSRTGNNEQFF	TGCGCCAGCAGTCGGACAGGGAACAATGAGCAGTTCTTC
few	TRBD2	TRBV10-3	TRBJ2-7	CAISEPPGEGYEQYF	TGTGCCATCAGTGAGCCCCCCGGGGAGGGGTACGAGCAGTACTTC
.	TRBD1	TRBV12-3/TRBV12-4	TRBJ1-2	CASSLILQGGYGYTF	TGTGCCAGCAGTTTAATCCTGCAGGGGGGATATGGCTACACCTTC
many	.	TRBV30	TRBJ2-7	CAWSVRYEQYF	TGTGCCTGGAGTGTACGCTACGAGCAGTACTTC
many	.	TRBV4-1	TRBJ1-1	CASSPESDEAFF	TGCGCCAGCAGTCCTGAATCGGATGAAGCTTTCTTT
many	TRBD2	TRBV27	TRBJ2-7	CASRLAGGPTGEQYF	TGTGCCAGCAGACTAGCGGGAGGGCCCACTGGCGAGCAGTACTTC
many	.	TRBV7-2	TRBJ2-1	CASSLDYREQFF	TGTGCCAGCAGCCTCGACTACAGGGAGCAGTTCTTC
.	.	TRBV2	TRBJ1-1	CASVRWGTEAFF	TGTGCCAGCGTTAGATGGGGGACTGAAGCTTTCTTT
.	.	TRBV5-5	TRBJ2-6	CASSSWTTGANVLTF	TGTGCCAGCAGCTCGTGGACGACTGGGGCCAACGTCCTGACTTTC
medium-sized	.	TRBV25-1	TRBJ2-7	CASRVDSSYEQYF	TGTGCCAGCAGAGTGGACAGCTCCTACGAGCAGTACTTC
few	.	TRBV28	TRBJ2-1	CASRGGAPYNEQFF	TGTGCCAGCAGGGGGGGGGCACCTTACAATGAGCAGTTCTTC
few	TRBD1	TRBV20-1	TRBJ1-1	CSAGTVDRGRGEAFF	TGCAGTGCCGGAACGGTGGACAGGGGGCGAGGTGAAGCTTTCTTT
.	.	TRBV4-1	TRBJ2-7	CASSQGLVGPYEQYF	TGCGCCAGCAGCCAAGGTCTAGTAGGGCCCTACGAGCAGTACTTC
.	.	TRBV20-1	TRBJ2-3	CSASKTVTDTQYF	TGCAGTGCGAGCAAGACTGTCACAGATACGCAGTATTTT
many	TRBD1	TRBV5-1	TRBJ2-1	CASSLGQGGNEQFF	TGCGCCAGCAGCCTGGGACAGGGGGGCAATGAGCAGTTCTTC
many	.	TRBV5-5	TRBJ2-7	CASSLRDVYEQYF	TGTGCCAGCAGCTTGAGAGATGTCTACGAGCAGTACTTC
many	.	TRBV20-1	TRBJ1-5	CSAEQGLRQPQHF	TGCAGTGCGGAGCAGGGGTTACGGCAGCCCCAGCATTTT
.	.	TRBV14	TRBJ2-6	CASSQGPFVSGANVLTF	TGTGCCAGCAGCCAAGGACCGTTCGTTTCTGGGGCCAACGTCCTGACTTTC
few	TRBD2	TRBV29-1	TRBJ2-3	CSVLAGRTDTQYF	TGCAGCGTTTTAGCGGGACGCACAGATACGCAGTATTTT
.	TRBD2	TRBV4-1	TRBJ2-3	CASSQGLAAADTQYF	TGCGCCAGCAGCCAAGGACTAGCGGCCGCGGATACGCAGTATTTT
many	.	TRBV5-1	TRBJ2-6	CASGGSFSSGANVLTF	TGCGCCAGCGGCGGGTCCTTTAGCTCTGGGGCCAACGTCCTGACTTTC
.	.	TRBV30	TRBJ1-4	CAWSSTPEKLFF	TGTGCCTGGAGCTCCACCCCTGAAAAACTGTTTTTT
many	TRBD1	TRBV18	TRBJ1-2	CASSRGTGGGDKSYGYTF	TGTGCCAGCTCACGCGGGACAGGGGGCGGTGATAAGAGCTATGGCTACACCTTC
many	.	TRBV7-8	TRBJ1-1	CASSLTRDTEAFF	TGTGCCAGCAGCTTAACCAGGGACACTGAAGCTTTCTTT
many	.	TRBV20-1	TRBJ2-1	CSASRLSNEQFF	TGCAGTGCCTCGCGACTTTCCAATGAGCAGTTCTTC
many	TRBD1	TRBV28	TRBJ2-2	CASSLFYHPPRGPINTGELFF	TGTGCCAGCAGTTTATTCTATCACCCCCCCAGGGGGCCCATTAACACCGGGGAGCTGTTTTTT
few	TRBD1	TRBV20-1	TRBJ1-4	CSARVPRTGEGWWNEKLFF	TGCAGTGCTAGGGTCCCCCGGACAGGGGAGGGGTGGTGGAATGAAAAACTGTTTTTT
few	.	TRBV2	TRBJ1-5	CASTGAYSNQPQHF	TGTGCCAGCACCGGGGCCTATAGCAATCAGCCCCAGCATTTT
many	.	TRBV6-2/TRBV6-3	TRBJ2-4	CASSSALGRAKNIQYF	TGTGCCAGCAGTTCCGCTCTGGGTCGGGCCAAAAACATTCAGTACTTC
.	.	TRBV12-3/TRBV12-4	TRBJ1-1	CASSVRSEAFF	TGTGCCAGCAGTGTCAGGTCTGAAGCTTTCTTT
many	.	TRBV27	TRBJ1-2	CASSLEKTGGYTF	TGTGCCAGCAGTTTGGAAAAGACAGGTGGCTACACCTTC
few	TRBD2	TRBV19	TRBJ2-1	CASSALAGGSYNEQFF	TGTGCCAGTAGTGCCCTAGCGGGAGGGTCCTACAATGAGCAGTTCTTC
many	.	TRBV5-6	TRBJ2-5	CASSPEPGLQETQYF	TGTGCCAGCAGCCCCGAGCCGGGACTTCAAGAGACCCAGTACTTC
.	.	TRBV7-9	TRBJ2-5	CASSLVLGDQETQYF	TGTGCCAGCAGCTTAGTGCTGGGTGACCAAGAGACCCAGTACTTC
many	TRBD2	TRBV28	TRBJ2-3	CASSLPSGNSGTQYF	TGTGCCAGCAGTTTGCCTAGCGGGAATAGTGGTACGCAGTATTTT